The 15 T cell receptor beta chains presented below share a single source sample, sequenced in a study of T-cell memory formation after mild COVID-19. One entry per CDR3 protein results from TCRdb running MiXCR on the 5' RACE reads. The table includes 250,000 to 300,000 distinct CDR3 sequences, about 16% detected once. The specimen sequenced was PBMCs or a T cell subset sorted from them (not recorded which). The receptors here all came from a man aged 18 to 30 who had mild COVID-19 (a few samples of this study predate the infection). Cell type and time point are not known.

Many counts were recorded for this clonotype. The DNA of the CDR3 is TGTGCCAGCAGCGAGGGCAGGGCATTTTTCTACAATGAGCAGTTCTTC. It encodes CASSEGRAFFYNEQFF. The chain is built from TRBV3-1 and TRBJ2-1; D is tentatively TRBD1 or TRBD2 (5 bases each). V lost 5 bases to trimming and J lost 3 bases, with 17 bases between them. CDR1 LGHDT and CDR2 YNNKEL come from the germline V gene (reference sequence). The CDR3 runs to 16 residues.

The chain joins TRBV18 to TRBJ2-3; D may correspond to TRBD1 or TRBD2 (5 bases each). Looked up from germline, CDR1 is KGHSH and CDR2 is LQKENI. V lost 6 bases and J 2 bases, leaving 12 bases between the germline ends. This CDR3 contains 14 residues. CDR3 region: CASSRGTDTDTQYF. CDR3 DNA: TGTGCCAGCTCCCGAGGGACCGACACAGATACGCAGTATTTT.

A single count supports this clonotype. Written as DNA, the CDR3 is TGCAGTGCAGTCTTCGGCGGGTCTAGCACAGATACGCAGTATTTT. It is translated as CSAVFGGSSTDTQYF. This rearrangement joins TRBV20-1 to TRBJ2-3; D might be TRBD2 (5 bases). This CDR3 region has 15 residues. Trimming pared 6 bases from V and 0 bases from J, leaving 16 bases between. Germline V gene lookup returns CDR1 DFQATT and CDR2 SNEGSKA (reference sequence).

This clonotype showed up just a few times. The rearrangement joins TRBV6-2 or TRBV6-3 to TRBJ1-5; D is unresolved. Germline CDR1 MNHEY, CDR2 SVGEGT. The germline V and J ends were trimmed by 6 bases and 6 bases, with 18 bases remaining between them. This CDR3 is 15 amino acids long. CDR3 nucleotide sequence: TGTGCCAGCAGCACCCCGTCAGCGGCCGGTCAGCCCCAGCATTTT. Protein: CASSTPSAAGQPQHF.

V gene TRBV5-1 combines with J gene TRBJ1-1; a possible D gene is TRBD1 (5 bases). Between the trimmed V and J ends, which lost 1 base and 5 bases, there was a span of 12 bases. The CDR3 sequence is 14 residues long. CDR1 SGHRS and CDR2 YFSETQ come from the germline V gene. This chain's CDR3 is CASSLSTGGTEAFF. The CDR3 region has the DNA TGCGCCAGCAGCTTGTCTACAGGAGGGACTGAAGCTTTCTTT.

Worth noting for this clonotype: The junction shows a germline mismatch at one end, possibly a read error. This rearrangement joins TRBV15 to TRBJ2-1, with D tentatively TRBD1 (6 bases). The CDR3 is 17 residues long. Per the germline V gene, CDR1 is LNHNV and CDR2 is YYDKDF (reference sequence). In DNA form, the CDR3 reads TGTGCCACCAGAAGAGGGATACAGGGTGGCTCCTACAATGAGCAGTTCTTC. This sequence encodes CATRRGIQGGSYNEQFF.

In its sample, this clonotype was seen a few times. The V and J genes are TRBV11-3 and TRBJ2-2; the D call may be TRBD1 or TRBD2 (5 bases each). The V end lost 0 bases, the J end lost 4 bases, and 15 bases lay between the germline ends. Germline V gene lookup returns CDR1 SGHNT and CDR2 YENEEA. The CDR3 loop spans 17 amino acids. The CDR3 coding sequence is TGTGCCAGCAGCTTAGATCGGGGACCACAAGGCACCGGGGAGCTGTTTTTT. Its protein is CASSLDRGPQGTGELFF.

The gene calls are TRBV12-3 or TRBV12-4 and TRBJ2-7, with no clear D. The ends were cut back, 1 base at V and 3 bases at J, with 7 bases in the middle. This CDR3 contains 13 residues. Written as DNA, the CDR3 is TGTGCCAGCAGTTTAGACACAAACTACGAGCAGTACTTC. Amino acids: CASSLDTNYEQYF.

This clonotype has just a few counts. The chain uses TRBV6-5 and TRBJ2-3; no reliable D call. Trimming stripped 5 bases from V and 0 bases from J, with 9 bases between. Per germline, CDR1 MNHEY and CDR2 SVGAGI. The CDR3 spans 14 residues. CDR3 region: CASSQWSSTDTQYF. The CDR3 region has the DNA TGTGCCAGCAGTCAGTGGAGCAGCACAGATACGCAGTATTTT.

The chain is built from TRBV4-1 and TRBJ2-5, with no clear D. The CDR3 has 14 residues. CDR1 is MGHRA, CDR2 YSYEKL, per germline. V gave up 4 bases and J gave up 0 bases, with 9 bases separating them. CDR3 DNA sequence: TGCGCCAGCAGCCTCGAGTTGAACCAAGAGACCCAGTACTTC. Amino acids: CASSLELNQETQYF.

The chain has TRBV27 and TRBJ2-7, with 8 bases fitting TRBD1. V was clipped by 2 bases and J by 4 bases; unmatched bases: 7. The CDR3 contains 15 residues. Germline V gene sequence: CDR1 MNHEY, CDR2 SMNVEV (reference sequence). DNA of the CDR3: TGTGCCAGCAGTTTAACAGGACAGGGTTGGTACGAGCAGTACTTC. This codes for CASSLTGQGWYEQYF.

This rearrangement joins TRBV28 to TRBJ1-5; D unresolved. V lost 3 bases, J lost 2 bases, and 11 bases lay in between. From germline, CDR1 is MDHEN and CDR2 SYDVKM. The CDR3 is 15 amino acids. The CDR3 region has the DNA TGTGCCAGCAGTTTCGAACCGTTAGGCAATCAGCCCCAGCATTTT. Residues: CASSFEPLGNQPQHF.

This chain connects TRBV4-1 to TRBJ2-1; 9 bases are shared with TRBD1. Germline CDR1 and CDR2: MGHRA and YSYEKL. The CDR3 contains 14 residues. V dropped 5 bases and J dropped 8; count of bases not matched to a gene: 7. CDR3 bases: TGCGCCAGCAGCTCCCGGGACAGGGTGGATGAGCAGTTCTTC. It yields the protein CASSSRDRVDEQFF.

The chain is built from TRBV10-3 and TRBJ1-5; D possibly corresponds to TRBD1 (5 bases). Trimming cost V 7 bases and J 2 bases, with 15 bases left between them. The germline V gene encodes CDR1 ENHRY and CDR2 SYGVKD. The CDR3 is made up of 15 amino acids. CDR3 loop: CAIKGAQGGNQPQHF. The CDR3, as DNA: TGTGCCATCAAAGGAGCCCAAGGGGGCAATCAGCCCCAGCATTTT.

The CDR3 bases are TGTGCCAGCAGCCAAATAGCGGGGGGCAGCACAGATACGCAGTATTTT. This sequence encodes CASSQIAGGSTDTQYF. The J gene is TRBJ2-3, the V gene TRBV7-3, with 10 bases that match TRBD2. This CDR3 contains 16 residues. Germline V lookup: CDR1 SGHTA, CDR2 FQGTGA. V was pared by 5 bases and J by 0 bases, with 5 bases of the junction left unmatched.